This TCR beta chain stems from a study of blood T cell repertoires in COVID-19. V gave up 1 base and J gave up 0 bases, with 10 bases separating them. This CDR3 comprises 16 residues. Germline V CDR1 and CDR2: LNHNV, YYDKDF (reference sequence). Using immunoSEQ multiplex PCR, the repertoire was profiled, and TCRdb retains in-frame clones only, with some absent. The repertoire holds a few hundred thousand clones, more than 70% seen once, with approximately 6.5% in the top ten. Sequencing input: peripheral blood. The V gene is TRBV15, the J gene TRBJ2-1; possible D gene TRBD2, 5 bases. This receptor was identified in a man aged 18 to 30 who had recovered from COVID-19. DNA for the CDR3: TGTGCCACCAGCAGAGTCGGGGTGGGCTCCTACAATGAGCAGTTCTTC. Translating gives CATSRVGVGSYNEQFF.